This TCR beta chain was captured in a study of CD8 T cells in Susac syndrome. Purification of the CD8+ and CD4+ T cells relied on negative isolation, and TEMRA cells underwent FACS enrichment. V was clipped by 3 bases and J by 8 bases; unmatched bases: 6. This CDR3 has 14 amino acids. RNA amounts of roughly 0.5 to 1 ug underwent reverse transcription with random hexamers. TCRdb independently ran MiXCR on the immunoSEQ multiplex PCR reads; one entry per CDR3 protein. The sample lists about 150,000 distinct CDR3 sequences; less than 97% were seen once. Sequenced input: CD8+ T cells from PBMCs. This chain connects TRBV12-3 or TRBV12-4 to TRBJ2-1, with 8 bases identical to TRBD2. The receptor was derived from a human donor with multiple sclerosis. The DNA of the CDR3 is TGTGCCAGCAGTTTGGCGGGGGGCAGGGATGAGCAGTTCTTC. It yields the protein CASSLAGGRDEQFF.